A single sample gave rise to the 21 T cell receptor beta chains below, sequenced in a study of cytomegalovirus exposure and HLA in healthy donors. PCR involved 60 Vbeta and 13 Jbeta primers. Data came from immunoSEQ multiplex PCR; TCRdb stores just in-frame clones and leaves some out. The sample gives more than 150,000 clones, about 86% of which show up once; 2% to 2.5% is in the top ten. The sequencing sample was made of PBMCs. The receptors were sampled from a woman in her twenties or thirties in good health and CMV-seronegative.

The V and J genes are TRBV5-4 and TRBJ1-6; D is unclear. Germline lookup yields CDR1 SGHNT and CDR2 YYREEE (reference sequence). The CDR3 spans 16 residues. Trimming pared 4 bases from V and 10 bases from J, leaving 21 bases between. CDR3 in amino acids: CASSAPSRAPGSPLHF. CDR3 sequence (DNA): TGTGCCAGCAGCGCCCCGTCAAGGGCGCCGGGATCACCCCTCCACTTT.

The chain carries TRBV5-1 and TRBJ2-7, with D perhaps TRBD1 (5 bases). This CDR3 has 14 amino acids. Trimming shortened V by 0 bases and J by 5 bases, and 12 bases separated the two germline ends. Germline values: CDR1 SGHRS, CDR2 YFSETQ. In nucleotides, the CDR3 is TGCGCCAGCAGCTTGGCGCAGGGTGGGCACGAGCAGTACTTC. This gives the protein CASSLAQGGHEQYF.

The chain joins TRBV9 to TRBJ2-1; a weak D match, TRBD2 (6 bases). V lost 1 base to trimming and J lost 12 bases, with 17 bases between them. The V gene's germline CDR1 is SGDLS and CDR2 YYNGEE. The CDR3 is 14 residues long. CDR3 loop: CASSVFMEGIVQFF. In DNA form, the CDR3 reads TGTGCCAGCAGCGTATTTATGGAGGGGATTGTGCAGTTCTTC.

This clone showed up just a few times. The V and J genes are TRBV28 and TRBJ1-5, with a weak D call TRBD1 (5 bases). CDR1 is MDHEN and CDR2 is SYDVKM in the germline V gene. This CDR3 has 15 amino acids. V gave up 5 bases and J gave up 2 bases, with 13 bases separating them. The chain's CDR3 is CASSLRGGGNQPQHF. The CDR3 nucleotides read TGTGCCAGCAGTCTAAGGGGTGGCGGCAATCAGCCCCAGCATTTT.

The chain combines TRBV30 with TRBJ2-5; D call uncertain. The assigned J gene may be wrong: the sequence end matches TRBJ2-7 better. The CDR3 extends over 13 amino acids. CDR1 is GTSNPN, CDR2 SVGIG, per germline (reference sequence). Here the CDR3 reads CAWSEVPSYEQYF. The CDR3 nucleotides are TGTGCCTGGAGTGAAGTCCCCTCCTACGAGCAGTACTTC.

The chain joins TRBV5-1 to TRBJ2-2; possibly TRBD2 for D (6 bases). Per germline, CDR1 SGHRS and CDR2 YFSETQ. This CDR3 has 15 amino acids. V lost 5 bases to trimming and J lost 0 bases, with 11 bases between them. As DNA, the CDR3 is TGCGCCAGCAGTTCCGGGACTTCGAACACCGGGGAGCTGTTTTTT. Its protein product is CASSSGTSNTGELFF.

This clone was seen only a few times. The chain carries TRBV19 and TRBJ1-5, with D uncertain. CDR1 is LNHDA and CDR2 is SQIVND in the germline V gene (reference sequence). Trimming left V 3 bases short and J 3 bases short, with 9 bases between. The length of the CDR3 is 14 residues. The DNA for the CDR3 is TGTGCCAGTAGTATCCACACAGACAATCAGCCCCAGCATTTT. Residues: CASSIHTDNQPQHF. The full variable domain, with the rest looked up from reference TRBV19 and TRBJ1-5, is DGGITQSPKYLFRKEGQNVTLSCEQNLNHDAMYWYRQDPGQGLRLIYYSQIVNDFQKGDIAEGYSVSREKKESFPLTVTSAQKNPTAFYLCASSIHTDNQPQHFGDGTRLSIL.

In nucleotides, the CDR3 is TGTGCCACCAGCAACCGCCGGGGTTCCTACGAGCAGTACTTC. It encodes CATSNRRGSYEQYF. The V gene is TRBV15, the J gene TRBJ2-7; perhaps TRBD2 as D (5 bases). V was trimmed by 4 bases and J by 1 base, leaving 11 bases between them. The CDR3 has 14 residues. Germline values: CDR1 LNHNV, CDR2 YYDKDF (reference sequence).

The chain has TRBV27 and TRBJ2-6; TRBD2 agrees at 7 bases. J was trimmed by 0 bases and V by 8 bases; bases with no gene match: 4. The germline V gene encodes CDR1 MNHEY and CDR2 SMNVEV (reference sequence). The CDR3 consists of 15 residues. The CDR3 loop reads CASGGLHSGANVLTF. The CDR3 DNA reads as TGTGCCAGCGGGGGACTACACTCTGGGGCCAACGTCCTGACTTTC.

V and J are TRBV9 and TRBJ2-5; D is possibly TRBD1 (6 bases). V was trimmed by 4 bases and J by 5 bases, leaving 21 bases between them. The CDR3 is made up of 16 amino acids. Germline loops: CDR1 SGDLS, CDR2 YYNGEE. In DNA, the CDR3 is TGTGCCAGCAGCCCTAGCCCTACAGGGTTAGGGGAGACCCAGTACTTC. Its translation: CASSPSPTGLGETQYF. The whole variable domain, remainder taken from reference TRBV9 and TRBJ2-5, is DSGVTQTPKHLITATGQRVTLRCSPRSGDLSVYWYQQSLDQGLQFLIQYYNGEERAKGNILERFSAQQFPDLHSELNLSSLELGDSALYFCASSPSPTGLGETQYFGPGTRLLVL.

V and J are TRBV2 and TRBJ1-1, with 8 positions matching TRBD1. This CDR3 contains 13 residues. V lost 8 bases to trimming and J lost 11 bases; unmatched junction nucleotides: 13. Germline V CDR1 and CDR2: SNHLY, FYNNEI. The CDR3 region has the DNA TGTGCCAGCGAGGAGTCCGGGACAGGAGGGGCTTTCTTT. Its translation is CASEESGTGGAFF.

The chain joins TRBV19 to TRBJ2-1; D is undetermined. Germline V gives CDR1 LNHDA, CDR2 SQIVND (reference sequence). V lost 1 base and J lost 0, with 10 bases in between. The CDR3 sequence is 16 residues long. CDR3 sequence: CASSIAGYGSYNEQFF. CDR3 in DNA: TGTGCCAGTAGTATAGCGGGTTATGGCTCCTACAATGAGCAGTTCTTC. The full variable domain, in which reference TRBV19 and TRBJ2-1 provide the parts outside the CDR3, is DGGITQSPKYLFRKEGQNVTLSCEQNLNHDAMYWYRQDPGQGLRLIYYSQIVNDFQKGDIAEGYSVSREKKESFPLTVTSAQKNPTAFYLCASSIAGYGSYNEQFFGPGTRLTVL.

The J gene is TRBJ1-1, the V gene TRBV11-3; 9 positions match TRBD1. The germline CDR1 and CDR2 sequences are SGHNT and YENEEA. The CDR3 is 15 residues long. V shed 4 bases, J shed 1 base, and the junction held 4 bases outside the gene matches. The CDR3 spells CASSSGQGENTEAFF. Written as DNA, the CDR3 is TGTGCCAGCAGCTCGGGACAGGGTGAGAACACTGAAGCTTTCTTT.

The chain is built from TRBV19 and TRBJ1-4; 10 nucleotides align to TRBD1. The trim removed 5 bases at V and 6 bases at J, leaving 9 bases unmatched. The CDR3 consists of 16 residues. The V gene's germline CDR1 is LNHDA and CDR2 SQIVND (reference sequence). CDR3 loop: CASSSTRQGADEKLFF. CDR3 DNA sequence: TGTGCCAGTAGTTCTACCCGACAGGGGGCGGATGAAAAACTGTTTTTT.

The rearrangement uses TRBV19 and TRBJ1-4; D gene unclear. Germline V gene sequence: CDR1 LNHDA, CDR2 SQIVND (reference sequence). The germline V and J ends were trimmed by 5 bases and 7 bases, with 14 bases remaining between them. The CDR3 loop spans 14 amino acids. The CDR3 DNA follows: TGTGCCAGTAGTCCCTCGGGAGGAGGTGAAAAACTGTTTTTT. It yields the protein CASSPSGGGEKLFF.

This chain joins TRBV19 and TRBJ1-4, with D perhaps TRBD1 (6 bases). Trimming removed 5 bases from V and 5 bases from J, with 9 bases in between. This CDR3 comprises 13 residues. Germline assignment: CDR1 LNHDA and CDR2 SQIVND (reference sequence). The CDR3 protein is CASSRGGNEKLFF. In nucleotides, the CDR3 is TGTGCCAGTAGTCGCGGGGGCAATGAAAAACTGTTTTTT.

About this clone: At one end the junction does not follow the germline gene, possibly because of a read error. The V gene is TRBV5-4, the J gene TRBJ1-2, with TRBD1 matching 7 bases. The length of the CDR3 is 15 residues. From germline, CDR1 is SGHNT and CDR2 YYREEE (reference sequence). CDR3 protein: CASTEADRVRDGYTF. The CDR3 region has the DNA TGTGCTAGCACAGAAGCCGACAGGGTTCGGGATGGCTACACCTTC.

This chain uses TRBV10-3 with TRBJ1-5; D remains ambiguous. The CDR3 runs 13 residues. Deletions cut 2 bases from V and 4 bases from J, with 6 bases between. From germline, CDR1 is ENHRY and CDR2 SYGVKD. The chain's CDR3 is CAISEEGNQPQHF. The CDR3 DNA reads TGTGCCATCAGTGAGGAGGGAAATCAGCCCCAGCATTTT.

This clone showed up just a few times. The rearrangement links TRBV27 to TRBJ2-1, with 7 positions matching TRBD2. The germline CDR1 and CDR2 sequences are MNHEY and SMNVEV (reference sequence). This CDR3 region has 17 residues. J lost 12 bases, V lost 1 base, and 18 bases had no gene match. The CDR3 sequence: CASSLFSGGSRVVGQFF. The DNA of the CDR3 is TGTGCCAGCAGTTTATTTTCCGGGGGGAGTAGAGTCGTTGGGCAGTTCTTC.

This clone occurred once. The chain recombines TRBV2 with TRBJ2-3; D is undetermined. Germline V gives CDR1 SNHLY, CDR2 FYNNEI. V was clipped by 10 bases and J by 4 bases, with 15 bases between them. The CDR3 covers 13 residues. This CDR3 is CATDPGDADTQYF. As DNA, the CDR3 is TGTGCCACTGACCCTGGAGACGCAGATACGCAGTATTTT.

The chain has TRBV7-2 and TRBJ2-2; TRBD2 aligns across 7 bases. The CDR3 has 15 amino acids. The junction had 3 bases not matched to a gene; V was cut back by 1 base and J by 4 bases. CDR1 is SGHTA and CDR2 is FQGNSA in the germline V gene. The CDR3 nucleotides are TGTGCCAGCAGCTTAGGCGGGAGAGTCACCGGGGAGCTGTTTTTT. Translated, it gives CASSLGGRVTGELFF.